The sample holds many counts of the clone carrying this T cell receptor (beta chain). Its antigen is undetermined. The entry originates in a study of post-analysis software for immune sequencing data. About the research overall: Recorded disease courses covered relapsing-remitting, secondary progressive and progressive-relapsing multiple sclerosis. Some patients had no subtype annotation. Study-level findings and limits: There were a handful of TRBV segments more frequent in patients than controls, and TRBV5-6, TRBV5-1 and TRBV20-1 were among them.

Sequencing libraries made from TCR beta cDNA carried unique molecular identifiers. Between about 0.85 and 10 million T cells gave rise to around 500,000 cDNA molecules. One entry per CDR3 protein results from TCRdb running MiXCR on the PCR reads. There are about 570,000 distinct CDR3 sequences in the sample; under 40% occur only once, and less than 6% lies in the top ten. The CDR3 length is 13 residues. The germline CDR1 and CDR2 sequences are SQVTM and ANQGSEA. The ends lost 0 bases at V and 5 bases at J; junction bases unmatched: 3. The sequence derives from a girl younger than 18 with multiple sclerosis. Sequencing was done on a sample of blood. V usage is TRBV29-1 and J usage is TRBJ2-5; 7 nucleotides align to TRBD1. The CDR3 protein is CSVEEDRVETQYF. The CDR3 nucleotides are TGCAGCGTTGAAGAAGACAGGGTTGAGACCCAGTACTTC.